This T cell receptor beta chain was documented in a study of identical twins. Overall study findings and caveats: Partial confounding of zero-insertion analyses by invariant MAIT and iNKT cells was possible.

At least ten counts were recorded for this clonotype. The antigen is undetermined. With 4 bases clipped from V and 4 bases from J, the junction kept 9 bases outside the gene matches. The CDR3 runs 15 residues. Germline V lookup: CDR1 SEHNR, CDR2 FQNEAQ (reference sequence). TCRdb recomputed calls from the 5' RACE reads with MiXCR, one row per CDR3 protein. The sample carries hundreds of thousands of distinct CDR3 sequences, 7.1% recorded once. The data were also submitted as part of a second study, on yellow fever vaccine responses in identical twins.

The specimen sequenced was PBMCs. The clonotype comes from a young woman in good health. The rearrangement links TRBV7-9 to TRBJ2-5, with 7 bases matching TRBD1. DNA for the CDR3: TGTGCCAGCAGCTCCCCCGGGACAGTTAGAGAGACCCAGTACTTC. Protein sequence: CASSSPGTVRETQYF.